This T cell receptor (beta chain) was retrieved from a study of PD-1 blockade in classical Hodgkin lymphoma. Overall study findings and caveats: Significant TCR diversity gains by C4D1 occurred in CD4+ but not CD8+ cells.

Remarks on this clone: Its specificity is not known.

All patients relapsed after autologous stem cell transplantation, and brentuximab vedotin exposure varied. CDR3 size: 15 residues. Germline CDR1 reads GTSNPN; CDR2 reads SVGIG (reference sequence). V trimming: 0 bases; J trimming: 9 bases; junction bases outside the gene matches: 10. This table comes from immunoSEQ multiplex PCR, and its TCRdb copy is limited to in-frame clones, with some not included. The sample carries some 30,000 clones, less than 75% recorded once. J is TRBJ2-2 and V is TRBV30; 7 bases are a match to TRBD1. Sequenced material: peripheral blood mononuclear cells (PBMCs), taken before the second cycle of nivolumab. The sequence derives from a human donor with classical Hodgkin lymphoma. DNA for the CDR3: TGTGCCTGGAGTGTACCTGGGACAGTTCACCGGGAGCTGTTTTTT. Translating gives CAWSVPGTVHRELFF.